Shown below are 15 T cell receptor beta chains from a single sample sequenced in a study of cytotoxic CD8 clonotypes in ibrutinib-treated CLL. The protocol was immunoSEQ multiplex PCR, while the TCRdb copy is restricted to in-frame clones and leaves out a portion. This table holds about 160,000 clones, over 65% found once. The material sequenced was PBMCs, taken after 12 months of ibrutinib treatment. The source of these receptors is a human donor with chronic lymphocytic leukemia.

The chain employs TRBV2 and TRBJ2-4, with 8 bases fitting TRBD1. The CDR3 is made up of 15 amino acids. The germline V gene encodes CDR1 SNHLY and CDR2 FYNNEI. The J segment lost 6 bases and the V segment lost 4 bases, leaving 8 bases of the junction unmatched. The CDR3 sequence: CASSVGQGPGNIQYF. The CDR3 nucleotides read TGTGCCAGCAGTGTTGGACAGGGTCCTGGAAACATTCAGTACTTC.

The V call is TRBV6-5, the J call TRBJ2-7; 9 bases agree with TRBD2. After removal of 0 bases from V and 3 bases from J, the junction contained 3 bases not matched to a gene. The CDR3 length is 15 residues. The germline CDR1 and CDR2 sequences are MNHEY and SVGAGI. CDR3 amino acids: CASSYSATSGYEQYF. CDR3 bases: TGTGCCAGCAGTTACTCTGCGACTAGCGGCTACGAGCAGTACTTC.

Of note for this clone: The sample has other DNA sequences that encode this CDR3 too. The chain is built from TRBV18 and TRBJ2-5, with 9 bases identical to TRBD1. This CDR3 contains 14 residues. V shed 3 bases and J 4 bases; nucleotides not matched to a gene: 3. Germline assignment: CDR1 KGHSH and CDR2 LQKENI. CDR3 bases: TGTGCCAGCTCACCCCTGGACAGGGGAGAGACCCAGTACTTC. This translates into CASSPLDRGETQYF.

The chain recombines TRBV7-7 with TRBJ2-5; D might be TRBD1 or TRBD2, each matching 5 bases. CDR3 length equals 13 residues. The V gene's germline CDR1 is SSHAT and CDR2 FNYEAQ (reference sequence). Trimming took off 7 bases at V and 3 bases at J, with 12 bases between the two ends. The CDR3 region is CASTTGAEETQYF. In nucleotides, the CDR3 is TGTGCCAGCACCACCGGGGCTGAAGAGACCCAGTACTTC.

The genes are TRBV19 and TRBJ2-7; unclear D gene. The CDR3 runs 15 residues. The ends were cut back, 0 bases at V and 7 bases at J, with 16 bases in the middle. The germline gives CDR1 LNHDA, CDR2 SQIVND (reference sequence). CDR3 DNA sequence: TGTGCCAGTAGTATAGATGTTGGGCAGGACCTTGAGCAGTACTTC. Translating gives CASSIDVGQDLEQYF. Full variable domain (remainder filled in from reference TRBV19 and TRBJ2-7): DGGITQSPKYLFRKEGQNVTLSCEQNLNHDAMYWYRQDPGQGLRLIYYSQIVNDFQKGDIAEGYSVSREKKESFPLTVTSAQKNPTAFYLCASSIDVGQDLEQYFGPGTRLTVT.

This clone was detected once. The chain couples TRBV5-1 to TRBJ1-6; TRBD1 matches at 10 bases. J gave up 7 bases and V 2 bases, and 6 bases lay outside the gene matches. Germline V CDR1 and CDR2: SGHRS, YFSETQ. The length of the CDR3 is 16 residues. CDR3 region: CASSLFPGQGNSPLHF. The CDR3 nucleotides are TGCGCCAGCAGCTTATTCCCGGGACAGGGGAATTCACCCCTCCACTTT.

This clone was seen a single time. J is TRBJ2-7 and V is TRBV5-5; the D gene is possibly TRBD2 (5 bases). This CDR3 is built from 19 residues. With 3 bases removed from V and 3 bases from J, the gap between germline ends came to 28 bases. The germline V gene has CDR1 SGHKS and CDR2 YYEKEE (reference sequence). CDR3 nucleotides: TGTGCCAGCAGCTACCTTGGAAAGTCAGGAATGTCTAGCAGCTACGAGCAGTACTTC. It translates to CASSYLGKSGMSSSYEQYF. The full variable domain, rest sourced from reference TRBV5-5 and TRBJ2-7, is DAGVTQSPTHLIKTRGQQVTLRCSPISGHKSVSWYQQVLGQGPQFIFQYYEKEERGRGNFPDRFSARQFPNYSSELNVNALLLGDSALYLCASSYLGKSGMSSSYEQYFGPGTRLTVT.

This clone was counted a single time. This sequence joins TRBV7-9 and TRBJ1-2; D possibly corresponds to TRBD1 (5 bases). Between the trimmed V and J ends, which lost 9 bases and 5 bases, there was a span of 25 bases. Germline V gene data show CDR1 as SEHNR and CDR2 as FQNEAQ (reference sequence). CDR3 length: 16 amino acids. The CDR3 reads CASTYTGRRSPYGYTF. In DNA form, the CDR3 reads TGTGCCAGTACCTACACGGGACGCCGGAGCCCTTATGGCTACACCTTC.

The chain is built from TRBV10-3 and TRBJ2-5, with D unresolved. The CDR3 loop spans 13 amino acids. CDR1 and CDR2 from the germline V gene are ENHRY and SYGVKD. Trimming cost V 11 bases and J 7 bases, with 20 bases left between them. The CDR3 loop is CAVYTPDSLTQYF. The CDR3 nucleotides are TGTGCCGTCTATACCCCGGATAGCTTGACCCAGTACTTC.

J is TRBJ1-4 and V is TRBV7-9; D might be TRBD1 (5 bases). The CDR3 consists of 13 residues. V lost 5 bases and J lost 7, with 11 bases in between. Germline V gives CDR1 SEHNR, CDR2 FQNEAQ (reference sequence). The CDR3 spells CASSQGRAEKLFF. As DNA, the CDR3 is TGTGCCAGCAGCCAAGGCAGGGCTGAAAAACTGTTTTTT.

The genes are TRBV2 and TRBJ1-6; TRBD1 matches at 7 bases. The CDR3 consists of 14 residues. V was pared by 0 bases and J by 9 bases, with 2 bases of the junction left unmatched. Per the germline V gene, CDR1 is SNHLY and CDR2 is FYNNEI. The CDR3 is CASSEARGSSPLHF. The CDR3 coding sequence is TGTGCCAGCAGTGAAGCCAGGGGGAGTTCACCCCTCCACTTT.

The V gene is TRBV29-1, the J gene TRBJ1-1; D is undetermined. V was clipped by 7 bases and J by 6 bases, with 15 bases between them. The V gene's germline CDR1 is SQVTM and CDR2 ANQGSEA. The CDR3 is 12 residues long. In nucleotides, the CDR3 is TGCAGCGCTCAGGACGAATCTCCTGAAGCTTTCTTT. Protein sequence: CSAQDESPEAFF.

This clone has a single count. The gene calls are TRBV14 and TRBJ2-7; a weak D match, TRBD2 (5 bases). Germline V CDR1 and CDR2: SGHDN, FVKESK. Deletions cut 5 bases from V and 13 bases from J, with 18 bases between. The CDR3 consists of 12 residues. The CDR3 sequence is CASSSPGVPGYF. The DNA of the CDR3 is TGTGCCAGCAGCTCCCCCGGGGTTCCGGGCTACTTC.

This chain connects TRBV5-1 to TRBJ2-5; D gene uncertain. The CDR3 loop spans 12 amino acids. With 0 bases removed from V and 0 bases from J, the gap between germline ends came to 0 bases. Germline lookup yields CDR1 SGHRS and CDR2 YFSETQ. The CDR3 nucleotides read TGCGCCAGCAGCTTGGACCAAGAGACCCAGTACTTC. Its protein product is CASSLDQETQYF. Full variable domain (missing parts from reference TRBV5-1 and TRBJ2-5): KAGVTQTPRYLIKTRGQQVTLSCSPISGHRSVSWYQQTPGQGLQFLFEYFSETQRNKGNFPGRFSGRQFSNSRSEMNVSTLELGDSALYLCASSLDQETQYFGPGTRLLVL.

The V gene is TRBV2, the J gene TRBJ1-5; 7 bases are shared with TRBD1. The V gene end was trimmed by 5 bases and the J gene end by 6 bases; junction bases not matched to a gene: 7. Germline V CDR1 and CDR2: SNHLY, FYNNEI. The CDR3 covers 14 residues. CDR3 nucleotide sequence: TGTGCCAGCAGTTACTCAGGGGGTTCTCAGCCCCAGCATTTT. This sequence encodes CASSYSGGSQPQHF.